This T cell receptor (beta chain) derives from a study of CD8+CD57+ T cells in acquired aplastic anemia. Turning to the study itself: Sorting CD4+ and CD8+ cells gave DNA averaging about 2.9 ug.

Genomic DNA provided the template from which TCR beta VDJ and CDR3 profiles were obtained. TCRdb fed the reads into MiXCR, producing one record per CDR3 protein. The sample contains about 120,000 distinct CDR3 sequences, roughly 55% of which appear only once. In patients chosen for sequencing, flow cytometry had shown CD8+CD57+ cell expansion. CDR3 length: 15 amino acids. Between the trimmed V and J ends, which lost 6 bases and 1 base, there was a span of 16 bases. Germline values: CDR1 MDHEN, CDR2 SYDVKM. The sequenced sample was sorted CD4+, CD8+, or CD8+CD57+ T cells (not recorded which) from PBMCs. The receptor was isolated from a human donor with aplastic anemia. The chain has TRBV28 and TRBJ2-7; weak D call: TRBD2 (5 bases). CDR3 DNA sequence: TGTGCCAGCAGCGAAGACTATTTCGAGTCCTACGAGCAGTACTTC. Its protein product is CASSEDYFESYEQYF.